This entry concerns a single T cell receptor beta chain. This specimen comes from a study of patients and donors after allogeneic stem cell transplantation. MiXCR, applied by TCRdb to the RT-PCR reads, yields one record per CDR3 protein. The sample holds more than 150,000 distinct CDR3 sequences; more than 35% are singletons and the top ten take around 35%. The CDR3 contains 14 residues. Germline V CDR1 and CDR2: SEHNR, FQNEAQ (reference sequence). V was pared by 4 bases and J by 3 bases, with 10 bases between. The chain has TRBV7-9 and TRBJ1-5; tentatively, D is TRBD1 (6 bases). The sequence was obtained from a human donor who was either an allogeneic HSCT recipient or a stem cell or donor lymphocyte infusion donor (not recorded which). It is not recorded whose cells these are; they may come from a transplant donor. Sequencing was performed on blood, either unsorted or a sorted T cell fraction (not recorded which). The chain's CDR3 is CASSSGTYNQPQHF. The CDR3 nucleotides are TGTGCCAGCAGCTCCGGGACATACAATCAGCCCCAGCATTTT.